The present T cell receptor beta chain was sequenced within a study of blood T cell repertoires in COVID-19. Patients at the Seattle site were enrolled during active infection and followed longitudinally. Using immunoSEQ multiplex PCR, the repertoire was profiled, and TCRdb retains in-frame clones only, with some absent. The profile covers about 250,000 clones, with 88% appearing a single time and just under 6.5% taken by the ten largest. Germline CDR1 and CDR2: SGHDN and FVKESK. V shed 0 bases and J 8 bases; nucleotides not matched to a gene: 6. The CDR3 has 17 amino acids. This clone was seen once. What was sequenced was peripheral blood. The receptor comes from a woman under 40 with COVID-19, enrolled during active disease. The gene calls are TRBV14 and TRBJ2-1, with 14 bases fitting TRBD2. The CDR3 nucleotides read TGTGCCAGCAGCCAAGAGTCCGGGACTAGCGGGAGCTATGAGCAGTTCTTC. This sequence encodes CASSQESGTSGSYEQFF. The full variable domain, in which reference TRBV14 and TRBJ2-1 provide the parts outside the CDR3, is EAGVTQFPSHSVIEKGQTVTLRCDPISGHDNLYWYRRVMGKEIKFLLHFVKESKQDESGMPNNRFLAERTGGTYSTLKVQPAELEDSGVYFCASSQESGTSGSYEQFFGPGTRLTVL.